These 25 T cell receptor beta chains were all obtained from the same sample, sequenced in a study of breast tumors, draining lymph nodes, adjacent tissues. The lymph nodes were axillary draining lymph nodes from breast cancer patients. One entry per CDR3 protein results from TCRdb running MiXCR on the multiplex PCR reads. The table includes roughly 130,000 distinct CDR3 sequences, just under 20% detected once. The sequencing input was axillary lymph node tissue. These receptors were obtained from a female donor with breast cancer. Some clones in this sample may be carry-over from other donors' samples.

This clonotype was detected ten times or more. This chain uses TRBV10-1 with TRBJ2-7; D possibly uses TRBD1 or TRBD2 (5 bases each). Germline V CDR1 and CDR2: WNHNN, SYGVQD (reference sequence). The CDR3 length is 13 residues. Trimming cost V 4 bases and J 5 bases, with 12 bases left between them. The CDR3 DNA follows: TGCGCCAGCAGTGCCGGGACCAGCGACGAGCAGTACTTC. This gives the protein CASSAGTSDEQYF.

Many counts were recorded for this clonotype. The V and J genes are TRBV7-9 and TRBJ2-5; D is undetermined. V was pared by 5 bases and J by 0 bases, with 10 bases between. The CDR3 consists of 14 residues. Germline V gives CDR1 SEHNR, CDR2 FQNEAQ (reference sequence). CDR3 nucleotides: TGTGCCAGCAGCCCGTCTATGTACCAAGAGACCCAGTACTTC. It codes for CASSPSMYQETQYF.

This clonotype was seen a handful of times. This sequence joins TRBV27 and TRBJ2-7; unclear D gene. This CDR3 contains 13 residues. The V end was cut by 2 bases, the J end by 3 bases, with 8 bases between. CDR1 and CDR2 from the germline V gene are MNHEY and SMNVEV (reference sequence). The CDR3 nucleotides read TGTGCCAGCAGTTTAGCGCCGGGCTACGAGCAGTACTTC. Encoded protein: CASSLAPGYEQYF.

This clonotype was recorded at least ten times. CDR3 in DNA: TGCAGCTTGACTAGCGGGGGACCCACAGATACGCAGTATTTT. Amino acids: CSLTSGGPTDTQYF. V is TRBV20-1 and J is TRBJ2-3, with TRBD2 identical over 12 bases. The CDR3 extends over 14 amino acids. CDR1 and CDR2 from the germline V gene are DFQATT and SNEGSKA (reference sequence).

This clonotype came up many times. The chain uses TRBV7-8 and TRBJ2-7, with 9 nucleotides matching TRBD2. V lost 4 bases and J lost 6; bases outside the gene matches: 10. Germline V CDR1 and CDR2: SGHVS, FQNEAQ. The CDR3 spans 15 residues. CDR3 sequence (DNA): TGTGCCAGCAGCTATAGCGGGAGTAACGTTGGCGAGCAGTACTTC. As protein: CASSYSGSNVGEQYF.

This clonotype was picked up many times. J is TRBJ2-1 and V is TRBV9; D gene unclear. This CDR3 comprises 14 residues. Looked up from germline, CDR1 is SGDLS and CDR2 is YYNGEE. The V end was cut by 0 bases, the J end by 9 bases, with 13 bases between. CDR3 residues: CASSVVGSLSEQFF. The CDR3 bases are TGTGCCAGCAGCGTAGTGGGTAGCCTCAGTGAGCAGTTCTTC.

This chain links TRBV6-6 with TRBJ1-5; D possibly corresponds to TRBD1 (5 bases). The length of the CDR3 is 14 residues. Trimming stripped 4 bases from V and 3 bases from J, with 10 bases between. Per the germline V gene, CDR1 is MNHNY and CDR2 is SVGAGI (reference sequence). This chain's CDR3 is CASSSGAFNQPQHF. The CDR3 DNA sequence: TGTGCCAGCAGTTCCGGGGCTTTCAATCAGCCCCAGCATTTT.

This clonotype was found a few times. The chain employs TRBV11-1 and TRBJ2-3; the D gene is possibly TRBD1 (6 bases). Trimming stripped 5 bases from V and 8 bases from J, with 17 bases between. The germline CDR1 and CDR2 sequences are SGHAT and FQDESV (reference sequence). The CDR3 contains 14 residues. The CDR3 DNA follows: TGTGCCAGCAGCAGAACACAACAGGGTACTACGCAGTATTTT. Its translation is CASSRTQQGTTQYF.

In this sample, this clonotype turned up many times. The rearrangement uses TRBV6-1 and TRBJ2-1; D tentatively reads TRBD1 or TRBD2 (6 bases each). The CDR3 is 16 amino acids. Germline values: CDR1 MNHNS, CDR2 SASEGT. V lost 7 bases and J lost 4, with 20 bases in between. The CDR3 here is CASNRERRGVYNEQFF. The CDR3 region has the DNA TGTGCCAGCAATCGGGAGAGGAGGGGGGTATACAATGAGCAGTTCTTC.

This clonotype has a handful of counts. V is TRBV28 and J is TRBJ2-5, with D perhaps matching TRBD1 (5 bases). The CDR3 extends over 15 amino acids. Germline V gene data show CDR1 as MDHEN and CDR2 as SYDVKM. Trimming stripped 2 bases from V and 2 bases from J, with 12 bases between. The CDR3 coding sequence is TGTGCCAGCAGTTTACAGGGCCCAGGACAAGAGACCCAGTACTTC. Protein product: CASSLQGPGQETQYF.

This clonotype was observed at least ten times. The chain is built from TRBV5-6 and TRBJ2-7; D perhaps matches TRBD1 (6 bases). The CDR3 runs to 14 residues. V was cut by 4 bases and J by 4 bases, with 15 bases left in between. Germline-derived CDR1 and CDR2 are SGHDT and YYEEEE. The CDR3 nucleotides are TGTGCCAGCAGCCCGGAGCCGCAGGGGTACGAGCAGTACTTC. This encodes CASSPEPQGYEQYF.

This clonotype was detected ten times or more. The CDR3 spells CASSFMGYEQYF. As DNA, the CDR3 is TGTGCCAGCAGTTTTATGGGCTACGAGCAGTACTTC. J is TRBJ2-7 and V is TRBV12-3 or TRBV12-4; no clear D. CDR3 length equals 12 residues. The germline V and J ends were trimmed by 3 bases and 3 bases, with 6 bases remaining between them.

The table lists this clonotype with many counts. The chain carries TRBV7-8 and TRBJ2-2; D gene ambiguous. This CDR3 contains 14 residues. V gave up 3 bases and J gave up 3 bases, with 8 bases separating them. Germline V gene lookup returns CDR1 SGHVS and CDR2 FQNEAQ. DNA of the CDR3: TGTGCCAGCAGCTTCCAACCCTACACCGGGGAGCTGTTTTTT. Its protein is CASSFQPYTGELFF.

At least ten counts were recorded for this clonotype. This chain joins TRBV9 and TRBJ1-6, with D perhaps TRBD1 (6 bases). Trimming stripped 3 bases from V and 3 bases from J, with 13 bases between. The germline V gene encodes CDR1 SGDLS and CDR2 YYNGEE. This CDR3 is built from 16 residues. The CDR3 DNA reads as TGTGCCAGCAGCGCCTCGGGGGGCTACTATAATTCACCCCTCCACTTT. Translated, it gives CASSASGGYYNSPLHF. The variable domain in full, completed from reference TRBV9 and TRBJ1-6, reads DSGVTQTPKHLITATGQRVTLRCSPRSGDLSVYWYQQSLDQGLQFLIQYYNGEERAKGNILERFSAQQFPDLHSELNLSSLELGDSALYFCASSASGGYYNSPLHFGNGTRLTVT.

This clonotype has at least ten counts. The V call is TRBV15, the J call TRBJ2-1; 9 bases are shared with TRBD2. CDR3 length: 18 residues. Germline trimming cut 1 base from V and 4 bases from J; bases unmatched to any gene: 11. Germline V lookup: CDR1 LNHNV, CDR2 YYDKDF (reference sequence). Here the CDR3 reads CATSRARYGGRGYNEQFF. DNA of the CDR3: TGTGCCACCAGCAGAGCGAGATATGGCGGGAGGGGATACAATGAGCAGTTCTTC.

V is TRBV19 and J is TRBJ2-4, with 9 bases aligning to TRBD2. Trimming took 10 bases from V and 8 from J; bases not matched to a gene: 3. CDR1 is LNHDA and CDR2 is SQIVND in the germline V gene (reference sequence). The CDR3 is 11 amino acids. The CDR3 region has the DNA TGTGCCACCGCGGGGGGGGACATTCAGTACTTC. Its translation: CATAGGDIQYF.

The chain uses TRBV11-2 and TRBJ2-2; the match to TRBD2 covers 9 bases. With V trimmed by 1 base and J by 5 bases, 5 bases remained unmatched. The germline V gene has CDR1 SGHAT and CDR2 FQNNGV. The CDR3 sequence is 16 residues long. The CDR3 bases are TGTGCCAGCAGCTTAGTGGTGAGCGGGAGGACCGGGGAGCTGTTTTTT. Protein sequence: CASSLVVSGRTGELFF.

Concerning this clonotype: The CDR3 carries no conserved terminal phenylalanine or tryptophan, so it likely arises from a read error. J is TRBJ1-2 and V is TRBV20-1, with TRBD1 identical over 10 bases. Germline CDR1 DFQATT, CDR2 SNEGSKA (reference sequence). The V gene end was trimmed by 1 base and the J gene end by 8 bases; junction bases not matched to a gene: 7. The CDR3 is made up of 14 amino acids. The CDR3 spells CSARGRQGAAGYTL. The CDR3 nucleotides read TGCAGTGCTAGAGGGAGACAGGGGGCGGCAGGCTACACCCTC.

There are many counts of this clonotype. The chain combines TRBV20-1 with TRBJ2-1, with TRBD2 matching 12 bases. Losses at the gene ends were 6 bases for V and 9 bases for J; bases not matched to a gene: 9. Germline CDR1 reads DFQATT; CDR2 reads SNEGSKA (reference sequence). The CDR3 runs 14 residues. This CDR3 reads CSAGMTSGSGEQFF. The CDR3 nucleotides read TGCAGTGCAGGTATGACTAGCGGGAGCGGTGAGCAGTTCTTC.

The table lists this clonotype with many counts. This chain links TRBV19 with TRBJ2-1, with D perhaps TRBD2 (6 bases). CDR1 LNHDA and CDR2 SQIVND come from the germline V gene (reference sequence). The CDR3 covers 18 residues. V lost 1 base, J lost 2 bases, and 18 bases lay in between. The CDR3 nucleotides are TGTGCCAGTAGTATAGTCGGACGGGGGAGTGGGACCTACAATGAGCAGTTCTTC. Amino acid sequence: CASSIVGRGSGTYNEQFF.

This clonotype was detected many times. V and J are TRBV7-8 and TRBJ2-7; weak D call: TRBD1 (6 bases). The V gene lost 5 bases and the J gene lost 5 bases, with 16 bases spanning the gap. The CDR3 length is 14 residues. Germline V gene sequence: CDR1 SGHVS, CDR2 FQNEAQ. The CDR3 spells CASSLDRPPDEQYF. Written as DNA, the CDR3 is TGTGCCAGCAGCCTCGACAGGCCACCTGACGAGCAGTACTTC.

This clonotype was observed at least ten times. The chain uses TRBV15 and TRBJ1-2; tentative D call: TRBD1 (5 bases). CDR1 and CDR2 (germline): LNHNV, YYDKDF (reference sequence). Trimming cost V 3 bases and J 2 bases, with 16 bases left between them. The CDR3 totals 16 residues. Here the CDR3 reads CATSRERGHLNYGYTF. The CDR3 DNA reads TGTGCCACCAGCAGGGAACGTGGACATCTCAACTATGGCTACACCTTC.

The table lists this clonotype with many counts. The chain links TRBV5-1 to TRBJ2-7; 7 nucleotides agree with TRBD1. The CDR3 runs 14 residues. The trim removed 0 bases at V and 5 bases at J, leaving 5 bases unmatched. Germline values: CDR1 SGHRS, CDR2 YFSETQ. The CDR3 bases are TGCGCCAGCAGCTTGGAGGGACAGCTAGACGAGCAGTACTTC. It translates to CASSLEGQLDEQYF.

The table lists this clonotype with many counts. CDR3 sequence (DNA): TGTGCCAGCAGTGAAGGGACTAGCGGGCAAGAGACCCAGTACTTC. The encoded protein is CASSEGTSGQETQYF. This chain uses TRBV2 with TRBJ2-5; 11 nucleotides agree with TRBD2. The ends lost 1 base at V and 2 bases at J; junction bases unmatched: 0. The length of the CDR3 is 15 residues. CDR1 is SNHLY, CDR2 FYNNEI, per germline.

This clonotype occurred many times. Germline is not matched at one junction end, which may reflect a read error. The V call is TRBV7-7, the J call TRBJ2-3; D gene unclear. Germline V gene data show CDR1 as SSHAT and CDR2 as FNYEAQ (reference sequence). This CDR3 contains 13 residues. CDR3 residues: CASSFISADTQYF. CDR3 nucleotide sequence: TGTGCTAGCAGCTTCATCAGTGCAGATACGCAGTATTTT.